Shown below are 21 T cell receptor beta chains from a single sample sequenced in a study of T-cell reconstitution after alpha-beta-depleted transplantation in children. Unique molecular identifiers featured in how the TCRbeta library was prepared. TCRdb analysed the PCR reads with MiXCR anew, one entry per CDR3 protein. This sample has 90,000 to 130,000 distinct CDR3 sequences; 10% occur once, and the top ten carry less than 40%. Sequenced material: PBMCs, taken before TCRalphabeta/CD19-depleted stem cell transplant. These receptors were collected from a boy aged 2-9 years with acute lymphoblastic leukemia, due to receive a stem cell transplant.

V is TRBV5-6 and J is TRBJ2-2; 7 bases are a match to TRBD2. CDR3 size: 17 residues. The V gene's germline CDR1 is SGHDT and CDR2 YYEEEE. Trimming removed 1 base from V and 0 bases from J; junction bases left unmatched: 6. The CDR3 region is CASSLSALAANTGELFF. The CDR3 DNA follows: TGTGCCAGCAGCTTGTCAGCGCTAGCGGCGAACACCGGGGAGCTGTTTTTT.

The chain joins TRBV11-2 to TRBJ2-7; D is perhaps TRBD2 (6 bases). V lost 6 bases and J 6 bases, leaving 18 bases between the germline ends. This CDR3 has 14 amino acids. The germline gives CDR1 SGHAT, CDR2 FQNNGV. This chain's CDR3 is CASRSSDVGGEQYF. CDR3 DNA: TGTGCCAGCAGATCCAGTGATGTGGGGGGCGAGCAGTACTTC.

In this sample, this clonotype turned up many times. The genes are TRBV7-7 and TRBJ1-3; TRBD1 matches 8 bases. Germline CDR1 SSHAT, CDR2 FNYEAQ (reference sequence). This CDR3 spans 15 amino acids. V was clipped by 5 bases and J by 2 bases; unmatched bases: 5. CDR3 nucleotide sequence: TGTGCCAGCAGCCCGGACAGGGTCCCTGGAAACACCATATATTTT. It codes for CASSPDRVPGNTIYF.

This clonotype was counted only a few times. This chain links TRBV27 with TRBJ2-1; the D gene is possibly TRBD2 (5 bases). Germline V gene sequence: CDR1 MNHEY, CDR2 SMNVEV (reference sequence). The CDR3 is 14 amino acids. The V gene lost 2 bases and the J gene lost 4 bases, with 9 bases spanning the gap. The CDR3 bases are TGTGCCAGCAGTTTACGGGGAACGTACAATGAGCAGTTCTTC. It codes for CASSLRGTYNEQFF.

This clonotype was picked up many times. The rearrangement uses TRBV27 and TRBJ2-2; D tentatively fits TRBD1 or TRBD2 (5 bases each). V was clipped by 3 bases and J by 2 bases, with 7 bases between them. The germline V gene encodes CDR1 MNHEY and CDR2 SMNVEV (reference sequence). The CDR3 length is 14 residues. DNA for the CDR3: TGTGCCAGCAGTTTCGGGGACAACACCGGGGAGCTGTTTTTT. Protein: CASSFGDNTGELFF.

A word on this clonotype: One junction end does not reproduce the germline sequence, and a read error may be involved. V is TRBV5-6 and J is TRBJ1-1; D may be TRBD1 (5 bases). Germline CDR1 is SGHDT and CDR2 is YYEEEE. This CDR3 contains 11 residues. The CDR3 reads CASGLGVGAFF. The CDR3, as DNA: TGTGCCAGCGGCTTGGGGGTTGGGGCTTTCTTT.

This chain's CDR3 is CAISASKSTDTQYF. CDR3 coding DNA: TGTGCCATCTCGGCCAGTAAAAGCACAGATACGCAGTATTTT. The chain is built from TRBV10-3 and TRBJ2-3; no reliable D call. CDR3 length: 14 residues. V lost 8 bases, J lost 0 bases, and 12 bases lay in between. Germline V CDR1 and CDR2: ENHRY, SYGVKD.

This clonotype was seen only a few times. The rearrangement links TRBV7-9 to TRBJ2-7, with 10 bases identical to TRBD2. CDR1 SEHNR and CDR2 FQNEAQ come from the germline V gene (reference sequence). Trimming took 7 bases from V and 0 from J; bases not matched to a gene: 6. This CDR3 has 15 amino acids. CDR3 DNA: TGTGCCAGCACCGGACTAGCGGTGAGCTCCTACGAGCAGTACTTC. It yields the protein CASTGLAVSSYEQYF.

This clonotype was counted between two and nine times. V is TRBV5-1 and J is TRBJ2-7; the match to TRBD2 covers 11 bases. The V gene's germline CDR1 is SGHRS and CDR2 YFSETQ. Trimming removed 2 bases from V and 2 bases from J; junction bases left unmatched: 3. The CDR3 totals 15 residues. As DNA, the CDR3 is TGCGCCAGCAGCTTACTAGCGGGAGAGGCCTACGAGCAGTACTTC. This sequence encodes CASSLLAGEAYEQYF.

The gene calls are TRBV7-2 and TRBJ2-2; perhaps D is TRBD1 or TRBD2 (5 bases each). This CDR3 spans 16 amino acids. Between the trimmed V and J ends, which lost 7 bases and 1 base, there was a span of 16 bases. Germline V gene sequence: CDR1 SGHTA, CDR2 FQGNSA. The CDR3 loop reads CASIPRGARNTGELFF. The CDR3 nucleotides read TGTGCCAGCATCCCCCGGGGCGCCCGGAACACCGGGGAGCTGTTTTTT. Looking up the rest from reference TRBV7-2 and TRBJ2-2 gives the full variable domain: GAGVSQSPSNKVTEKGKDVELRCDPISGHTALYWYRQSLGQGLEFLIYFQGNSAPDKSGLPSDRFSAERTGGSVSTLTIQRTQQEDSAVYLCASIPRGARNTGELFFGEGSRLTVL.

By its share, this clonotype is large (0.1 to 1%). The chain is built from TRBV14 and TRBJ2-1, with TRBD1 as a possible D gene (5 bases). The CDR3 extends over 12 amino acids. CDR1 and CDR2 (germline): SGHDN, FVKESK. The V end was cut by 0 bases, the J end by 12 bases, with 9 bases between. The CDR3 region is CASSQDRVGQFF. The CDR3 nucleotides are TGTGCCAGCAGCCAAGACAGGGTGGGGCAGTTCTTC.

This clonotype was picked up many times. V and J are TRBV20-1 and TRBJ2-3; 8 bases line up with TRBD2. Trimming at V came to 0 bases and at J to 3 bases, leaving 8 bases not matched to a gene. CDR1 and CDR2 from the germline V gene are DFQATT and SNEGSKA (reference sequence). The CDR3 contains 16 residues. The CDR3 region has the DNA TGCAGTGCTAGAGATTTGTGGCGGGAGGTAACAGATACGCAGTATTTT. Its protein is CSARDLWREVTDTQYF.

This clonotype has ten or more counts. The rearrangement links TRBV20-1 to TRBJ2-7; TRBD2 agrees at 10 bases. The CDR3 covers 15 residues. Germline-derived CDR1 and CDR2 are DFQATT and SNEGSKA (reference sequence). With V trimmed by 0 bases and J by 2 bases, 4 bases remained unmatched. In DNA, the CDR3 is TGCAGTGCTAGAGATCAGCGGGAGGGTACCTACGAGCAGTACTTC. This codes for CSARDQREGTYEQYF.

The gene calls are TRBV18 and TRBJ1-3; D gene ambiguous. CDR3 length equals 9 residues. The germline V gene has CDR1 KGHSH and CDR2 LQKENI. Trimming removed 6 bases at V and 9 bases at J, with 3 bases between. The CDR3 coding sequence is TGTGCCAGCTCGCCCACCATATATTTT. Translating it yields CASSPTIYF. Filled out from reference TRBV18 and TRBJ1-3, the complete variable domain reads NAGVMQNPRHLVRRRGQEARLRCSPMKGHSHVYWYRQLPEEGLKFMVYLQKENIIDESGMPKERFSAEFPKEGPSILRIQQVVRGDSAAYFCASSPTIYFGEGSWLTVV.

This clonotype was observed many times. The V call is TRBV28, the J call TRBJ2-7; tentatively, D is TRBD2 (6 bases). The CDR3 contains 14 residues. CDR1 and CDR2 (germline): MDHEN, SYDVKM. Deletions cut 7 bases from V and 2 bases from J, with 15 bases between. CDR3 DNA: TGTGCCAGCACCCCTGGAGGGGCCGCCTACGAGCAGTACTTC. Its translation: CASTPGGAAYEQYF.

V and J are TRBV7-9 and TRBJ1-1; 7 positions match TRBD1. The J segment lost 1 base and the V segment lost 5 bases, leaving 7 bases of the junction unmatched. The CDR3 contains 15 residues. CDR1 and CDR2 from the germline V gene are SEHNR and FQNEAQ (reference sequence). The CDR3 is CASSMDRFSNTEAFF. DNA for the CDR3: TGTGCCAGCAGCATGGACAGGTTCTCGAACACTGAAGCTTTCTTT.

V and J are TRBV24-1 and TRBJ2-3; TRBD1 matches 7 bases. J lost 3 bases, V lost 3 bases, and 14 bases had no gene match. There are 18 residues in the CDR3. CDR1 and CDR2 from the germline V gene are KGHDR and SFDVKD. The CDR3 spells CATSDRRQGPARTDTQYF. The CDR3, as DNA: TGTGCCACCAGTGATCGGCGACAGGGACCCGCCAGAACAGATACGCAGTATTTT.

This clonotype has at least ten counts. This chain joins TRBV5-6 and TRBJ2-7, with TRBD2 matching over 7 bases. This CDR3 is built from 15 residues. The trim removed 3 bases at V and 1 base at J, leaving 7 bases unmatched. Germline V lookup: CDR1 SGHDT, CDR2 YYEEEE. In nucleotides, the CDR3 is TGTGCCAGCAGCTCACTAGCGAGCCATTCCTACGAGCAGTACTTC. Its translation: CASSSLASHSYEQYF.

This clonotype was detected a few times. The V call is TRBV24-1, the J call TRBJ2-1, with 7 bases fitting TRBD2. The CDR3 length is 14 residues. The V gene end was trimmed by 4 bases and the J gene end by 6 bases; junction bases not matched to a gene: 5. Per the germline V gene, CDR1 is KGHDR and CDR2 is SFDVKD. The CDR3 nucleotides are TGTGCCACCAGTGAAGAGGGGAGGGGCAATGAGCAGTTCTTC. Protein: CATSEEGRGNEQFF.

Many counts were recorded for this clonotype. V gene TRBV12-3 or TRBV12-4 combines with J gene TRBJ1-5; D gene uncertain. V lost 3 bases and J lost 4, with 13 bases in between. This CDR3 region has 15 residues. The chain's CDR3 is CASSFAGAFNQPQHF. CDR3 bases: TGTGCCAGCAGTTTTGCAGGCGCCTTTAATCAGCCCCAGCATTTT.

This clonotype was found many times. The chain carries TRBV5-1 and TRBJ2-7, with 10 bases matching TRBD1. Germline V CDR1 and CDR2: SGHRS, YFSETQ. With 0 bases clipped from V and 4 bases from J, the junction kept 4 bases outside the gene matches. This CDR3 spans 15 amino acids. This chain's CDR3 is CASSLETGGRYEQYF. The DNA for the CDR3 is TGCGCCAGCAGCTTGGAGACAGGGGGCAGATACGAGCAGTACTTC. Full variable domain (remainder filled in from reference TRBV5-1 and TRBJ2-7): KAGVTQTPRYLIKTRGQQVTLSCSPISGHRSVSWYQQTPGQGLQFLFEYFSETQRNKGNFPGRFSGRQFSNSRSEMNVSTLELGDSALYLCASSLETGGRYEQYFGPGTRLTVT.